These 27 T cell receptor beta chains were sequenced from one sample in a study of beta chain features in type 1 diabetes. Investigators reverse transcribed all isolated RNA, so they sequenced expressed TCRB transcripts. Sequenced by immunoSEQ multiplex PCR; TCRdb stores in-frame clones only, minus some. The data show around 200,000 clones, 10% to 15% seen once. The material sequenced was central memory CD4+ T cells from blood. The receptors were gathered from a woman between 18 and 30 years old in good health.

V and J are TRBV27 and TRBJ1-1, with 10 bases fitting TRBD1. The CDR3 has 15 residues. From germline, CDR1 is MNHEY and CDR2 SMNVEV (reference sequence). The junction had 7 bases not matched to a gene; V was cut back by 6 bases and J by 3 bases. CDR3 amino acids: CASRNAGTGDTEAFF. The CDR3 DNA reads TGTGCCAGCAGAAATGCCGGGACAGGGGACACTGAAGCTTTCTTT.

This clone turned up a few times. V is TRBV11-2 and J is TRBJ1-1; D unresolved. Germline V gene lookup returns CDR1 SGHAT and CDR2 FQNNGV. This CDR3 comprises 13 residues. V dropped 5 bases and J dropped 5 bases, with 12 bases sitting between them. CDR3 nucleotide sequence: TGTGCCAGCAGCCCGAGGGAAGTGACTGAAGCTTTCTTT. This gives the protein CASSPREVTEAFF.

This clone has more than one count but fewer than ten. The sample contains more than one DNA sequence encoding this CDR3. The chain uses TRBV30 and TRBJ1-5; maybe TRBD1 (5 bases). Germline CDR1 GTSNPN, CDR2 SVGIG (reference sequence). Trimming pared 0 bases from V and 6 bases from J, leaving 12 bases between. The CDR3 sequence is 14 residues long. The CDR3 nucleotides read TGTGCCTGGAGTGTAAGTACGGGGGGTCAGCCCCAGCATTTT. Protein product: CAWSVSTGGQPQHF.

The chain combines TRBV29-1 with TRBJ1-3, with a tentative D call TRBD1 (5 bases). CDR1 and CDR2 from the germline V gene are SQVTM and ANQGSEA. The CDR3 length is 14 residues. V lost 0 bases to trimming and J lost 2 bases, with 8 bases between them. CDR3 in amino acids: CSVEDGAAGNTIYF. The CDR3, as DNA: TGCAGCGTTGAAGATGGGGCAGCTGGAAACACCATATATTTT.

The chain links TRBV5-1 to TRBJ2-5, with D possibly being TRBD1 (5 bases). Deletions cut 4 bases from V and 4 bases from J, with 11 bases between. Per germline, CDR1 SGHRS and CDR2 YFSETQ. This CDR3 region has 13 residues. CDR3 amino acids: CASSPGHTETQYF. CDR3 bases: TGCGCCAGCAGCCCAGGACATACAGAGACCCAGTACTTC.

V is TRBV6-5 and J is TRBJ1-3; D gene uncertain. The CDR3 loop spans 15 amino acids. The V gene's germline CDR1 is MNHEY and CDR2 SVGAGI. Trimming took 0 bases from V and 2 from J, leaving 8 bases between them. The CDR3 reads CASSYSLQTGNTIYF. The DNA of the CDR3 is TGTGCCAGCAGTTACTCCTTGCAGACTGGAAACACCATATATTTT.

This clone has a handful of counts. The CDR3 reads CAWSVGEYGYTF. CDR3 DNA sequence: TGTGCCTGGAGTGTAGGAGAATATGGCTACACCTTC. The chain is built from TRBV30 and TRBJ1-2; D gene ambiguous. Germline values: CDR1 GTSNPN, CDR2 SVGIG (reference sequence). Deletions cut 0 bases from V and 5 bases from J, with 7 bases between. The CDR3 is made up of 12 amino acids. Based on the CDR3 plus reference TRBV30 and TRBJ1-2, the full variable domain is SQTIHQWPATLVQPVGSPLSLECTVEGTSNPNLYWYRQAAGRGLQLLFYSVGIGQISSEVPQNLSASRPQDRQFILSSKKLLLSDSGFYLCAWSVGEYGYTFGSGTRLTVV.

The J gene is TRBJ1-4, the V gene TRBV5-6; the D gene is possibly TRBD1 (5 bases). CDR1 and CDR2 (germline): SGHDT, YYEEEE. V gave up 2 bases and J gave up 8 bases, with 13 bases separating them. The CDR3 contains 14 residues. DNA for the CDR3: TGTGCCAGCAGCTTAGGGAGGGGTCCGGAAAAACTGTTTTTT. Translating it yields CASSLGRGPEKLFF.

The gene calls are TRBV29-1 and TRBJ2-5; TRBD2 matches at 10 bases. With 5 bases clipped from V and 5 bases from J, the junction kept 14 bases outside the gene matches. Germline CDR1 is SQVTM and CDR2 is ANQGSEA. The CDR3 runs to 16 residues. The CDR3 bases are TGCAGCGTTTGGCTAGGAGCGGGAGGGCCTTCGGAGACCCAGTACTTC. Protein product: CSVWLGAGGPSETQYF.

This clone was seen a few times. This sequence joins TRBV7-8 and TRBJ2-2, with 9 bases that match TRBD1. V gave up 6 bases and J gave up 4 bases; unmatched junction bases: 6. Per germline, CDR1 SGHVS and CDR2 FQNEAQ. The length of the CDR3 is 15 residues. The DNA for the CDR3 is TGTGCCAGCAGAACTGGACAGGGGCCCACCGGGGAGCTGTTTTTT. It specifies CASRTGQGPTGELFF.

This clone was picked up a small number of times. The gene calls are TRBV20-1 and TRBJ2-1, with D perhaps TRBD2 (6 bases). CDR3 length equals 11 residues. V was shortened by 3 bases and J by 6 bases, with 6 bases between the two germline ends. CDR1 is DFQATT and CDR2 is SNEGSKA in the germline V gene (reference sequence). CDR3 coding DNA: TGCAGTGCTAGCGGGAGCAATGAGCAGTTCTTC. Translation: CSASGSNEQFF.

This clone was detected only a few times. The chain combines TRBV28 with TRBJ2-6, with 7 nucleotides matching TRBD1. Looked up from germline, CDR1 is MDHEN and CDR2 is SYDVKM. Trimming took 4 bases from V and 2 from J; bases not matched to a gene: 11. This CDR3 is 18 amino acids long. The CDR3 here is CASSSLQFDRAGANVLTF. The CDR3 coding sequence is TGTGCCAGCAGTTCCCTTCAATTCGACAGGGCTGGGGCCAACGTCCTGACTTTC.

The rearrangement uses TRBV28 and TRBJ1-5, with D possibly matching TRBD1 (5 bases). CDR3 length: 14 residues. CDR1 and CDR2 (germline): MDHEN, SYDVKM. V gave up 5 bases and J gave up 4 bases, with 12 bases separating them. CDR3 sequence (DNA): TGTGCCAGCAGTCCCGGACACCAGAATCAGCCCCAGCATTTT. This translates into CASSPGHQNQPQHF. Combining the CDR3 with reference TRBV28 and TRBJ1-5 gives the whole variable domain DVKVTQSSRYLVKRTGEKVFLECVQDMDHENMFWYRQDPGLGLRLIYFSYDVKMKEKGDIPEGYSVSREKKERFSLILESASTNQTSMYLCASSPGHQNQPQHFGDGTRLSIL.

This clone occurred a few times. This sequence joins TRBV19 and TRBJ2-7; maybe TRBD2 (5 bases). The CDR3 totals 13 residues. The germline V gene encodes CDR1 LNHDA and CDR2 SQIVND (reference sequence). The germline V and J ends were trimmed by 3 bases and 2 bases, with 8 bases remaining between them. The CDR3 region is CASSITGTYEQYF. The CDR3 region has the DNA TGTGCCAGTAGTATTACGGGAACCTACGAGCAGTACTTC. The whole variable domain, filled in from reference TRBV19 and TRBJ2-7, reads DGGITQSPKYLFRKEGQNVTLSCEQNLNHDAMYWYRQDPGQGLRLIYYSQIVNDFQKGDIAEGYSVSREKKESFPLTVTSAQKNPTAFYLCASSITGTYEQYFGPGTRLTVT.

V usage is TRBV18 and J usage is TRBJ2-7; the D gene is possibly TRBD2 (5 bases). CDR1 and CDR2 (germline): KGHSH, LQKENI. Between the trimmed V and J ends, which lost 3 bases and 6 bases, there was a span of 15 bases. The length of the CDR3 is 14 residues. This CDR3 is CASSPRNRRGEQYF. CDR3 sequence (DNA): TGTGCCAGCTCACCTCGCAACAGACGGGGCGAGCAGTACTTC. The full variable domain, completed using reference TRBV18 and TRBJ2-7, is NAGVMQNPRHLVRRRGQEARLRCSPMKGHSHVYWYRQLPEEGLKFMVYLQKENIIDESGMPKERFSAEFPKEGPSILRIQQVVRGDSAAYFCASSPRNRRGEQYFGPGTRLTVT.

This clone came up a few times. The CDR3 here is CASSYSASGPDNEQFF. The CDR3 bases are TGTGCCAGCAGTTACTCGGCTAGCGGGCCCGACAATGAGCAGTTCTTC. V and J are TRBV6-6 and TRBJ2-1; the match to TRBD2 covers 8 bases. The J segment lost 5 bases and the V segment lost 0 bases, leaving 6 bases of the junction unmatched. This CDR3 region has 16 residues. The germline V gene has CDR1 MNHNY and CDR2 SVGAGI (reference sequence).

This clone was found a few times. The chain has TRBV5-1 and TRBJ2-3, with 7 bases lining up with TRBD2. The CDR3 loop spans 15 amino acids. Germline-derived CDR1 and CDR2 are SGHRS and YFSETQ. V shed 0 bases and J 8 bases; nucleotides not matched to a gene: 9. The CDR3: CASSLEAGREGTQYF. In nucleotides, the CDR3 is TGCGCCAGCAGCTTGGAGGCAGGGAGGGAGGGTACGCAGTATTTT.

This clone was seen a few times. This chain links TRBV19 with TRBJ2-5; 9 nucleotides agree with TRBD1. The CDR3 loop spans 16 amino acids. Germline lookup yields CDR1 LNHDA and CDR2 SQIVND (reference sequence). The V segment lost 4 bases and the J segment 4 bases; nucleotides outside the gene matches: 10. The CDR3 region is CASSTAGQGERETQYF. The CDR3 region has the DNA TGTGCCAGTAGTACCGCGGGACAGGGAGAACGAGAGACCCAGTACTTC. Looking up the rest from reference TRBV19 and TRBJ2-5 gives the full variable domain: DGGITQSPKYLFRKEGQNVTLSCEQNLNHDAMYWYRQDPGQGLRLIYYSQIVNDFQKGDIAEGYSVSREKKESFPLTVTSAQKNPTAFYLCASSTAGQGERETQYFGPGTRLLVL.

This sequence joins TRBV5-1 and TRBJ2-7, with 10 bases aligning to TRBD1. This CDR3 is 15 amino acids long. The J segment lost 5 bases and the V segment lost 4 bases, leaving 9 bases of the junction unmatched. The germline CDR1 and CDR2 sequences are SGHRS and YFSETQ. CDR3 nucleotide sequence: TGCGCCAGCAGCACATTCGGACAGGGGGTAAACGAGCAGTACTTC. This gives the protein CASSTFGQGVNEQYF.

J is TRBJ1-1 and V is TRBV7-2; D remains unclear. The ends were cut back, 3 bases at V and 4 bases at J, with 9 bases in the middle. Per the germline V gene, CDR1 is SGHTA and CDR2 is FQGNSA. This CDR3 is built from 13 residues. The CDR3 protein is CASSFSRSTEAFF. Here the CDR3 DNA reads TGTGCCAGCAGCTTCTCTCGGAGCACTGAAGCTTTCTTT.

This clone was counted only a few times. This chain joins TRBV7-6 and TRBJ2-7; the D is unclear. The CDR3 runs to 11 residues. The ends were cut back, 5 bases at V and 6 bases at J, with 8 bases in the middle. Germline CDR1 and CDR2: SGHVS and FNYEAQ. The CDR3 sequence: CASSMSREQYF. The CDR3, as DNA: TGTGCCAGCAGCATGAGTCGCGAGCAGTACTTC.

For the CDR3, the DNA is TGTGCCAGCAGCGTAGGGGCCAATCAGCCCCAGCATTTT. The encoded protein is CASSVGANQPQHF. The chain is built from TRBV9 and TRBJ1-5, with no clear D. This CDR3 region has 13 residues. Germline assignment: CDR1 SGDLS and CDR2 YYNGEE. V lost 0 bases and J lost 3, with 4 bases in between.

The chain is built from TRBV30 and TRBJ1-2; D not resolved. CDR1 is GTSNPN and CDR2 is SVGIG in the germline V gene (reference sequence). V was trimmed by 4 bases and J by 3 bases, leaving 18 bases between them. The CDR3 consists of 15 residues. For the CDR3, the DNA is TGTGCCTGGACCCCCCCCCAGGCGGACTACTATGGCTACACCTTC. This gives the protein CAWTPPQADYYGYTF. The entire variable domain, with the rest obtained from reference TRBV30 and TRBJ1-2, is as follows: SQTIHQWPATLVQPVGSPLSLECTVEGTSNPNLYWYRQAAGRGLQLLFYSVGIGQISSEVPQNLSASRPQDRQFILSSKKLLLSDSGFYLCAWTPPQADYYGYTFGSGTRLTVV.

In DNA, the CDR3 is TGCGCCAGCAGCCTTCAGGGGGCGGGTTCCTACAATGAGCAGTTCTTC. Residues: CASSLQGAGSYNEQFF. The rearrangement links TRBV5-1 to TRBJ2-1, with 8 nucleotides matching TRBD1. Per the germline V gene, CDR1 is SGHRS and CDR2 is YFSETQ. The CDR3 spans 16 residues. V lost 4 bases, J lost 1 base, and 7 bases stayed unmatched.

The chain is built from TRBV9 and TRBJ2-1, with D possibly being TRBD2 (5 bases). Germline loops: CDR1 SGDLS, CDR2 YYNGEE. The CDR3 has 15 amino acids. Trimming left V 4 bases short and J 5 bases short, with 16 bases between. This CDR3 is CASSPSVLANNEQFF. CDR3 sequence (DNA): TGTGCCAGCAGCCCATCTGTTCTAGCCAACAATGAGCAGTTCTTC.

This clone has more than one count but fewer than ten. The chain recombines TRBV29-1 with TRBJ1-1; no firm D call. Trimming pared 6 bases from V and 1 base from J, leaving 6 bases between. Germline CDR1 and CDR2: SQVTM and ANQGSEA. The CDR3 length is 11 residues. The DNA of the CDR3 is TGCAGCGTCGAGGGGAACACTGAAGCTTTCTTT. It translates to CSVEGNTEAFF.

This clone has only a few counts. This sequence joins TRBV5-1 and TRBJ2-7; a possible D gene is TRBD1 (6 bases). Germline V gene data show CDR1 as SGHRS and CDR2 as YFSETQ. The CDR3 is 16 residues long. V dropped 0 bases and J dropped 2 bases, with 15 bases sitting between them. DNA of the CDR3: TGCGCCAGCAGCTTGGGGATCGGACAGTCGACCTACGAGCAGTACTTC. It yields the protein CASSLGIGQSTYEQYF.